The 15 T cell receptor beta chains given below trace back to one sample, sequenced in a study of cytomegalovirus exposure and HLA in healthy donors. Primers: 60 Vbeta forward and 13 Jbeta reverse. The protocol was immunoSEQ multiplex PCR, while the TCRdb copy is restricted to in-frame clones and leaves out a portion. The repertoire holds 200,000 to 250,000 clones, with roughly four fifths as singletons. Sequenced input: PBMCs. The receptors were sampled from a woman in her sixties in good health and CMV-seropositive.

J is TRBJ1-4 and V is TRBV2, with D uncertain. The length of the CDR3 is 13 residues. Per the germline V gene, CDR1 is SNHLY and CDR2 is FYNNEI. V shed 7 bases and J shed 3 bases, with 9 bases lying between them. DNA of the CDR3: TGTGCCAGCAATCAGGCGCCTAATGAAAAACTGTTTTTT. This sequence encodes CASNQAPNEKLFF.

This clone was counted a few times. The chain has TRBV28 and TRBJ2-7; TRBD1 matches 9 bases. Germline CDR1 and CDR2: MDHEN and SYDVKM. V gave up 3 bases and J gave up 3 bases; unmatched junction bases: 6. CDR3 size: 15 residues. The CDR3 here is CASSLGTGTHYEQYF. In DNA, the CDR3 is TGTGCCAGCAGTTTGGGGACAGGGACCCACTACGAGCAGTACTTC. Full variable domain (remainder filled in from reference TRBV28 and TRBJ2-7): DVKVTQSSRYLVKRTGEKVFLECVQDMDHENMFWYRQDPGLGLRLIYFSYDVKMKEKGDIPEGYSVSREKKERFSLILESASTNQTSMYLCASSLGTGTHYEQYFGPGTRLTVT.

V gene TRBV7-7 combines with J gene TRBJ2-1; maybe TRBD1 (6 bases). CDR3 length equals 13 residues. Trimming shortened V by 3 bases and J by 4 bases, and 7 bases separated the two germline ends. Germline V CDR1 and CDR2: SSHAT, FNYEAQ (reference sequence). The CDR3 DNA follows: TGTGCCAGCAGCTTGGGGACATACAATGAGCAGTTCTTC. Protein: CASSLGTYNEQFF.

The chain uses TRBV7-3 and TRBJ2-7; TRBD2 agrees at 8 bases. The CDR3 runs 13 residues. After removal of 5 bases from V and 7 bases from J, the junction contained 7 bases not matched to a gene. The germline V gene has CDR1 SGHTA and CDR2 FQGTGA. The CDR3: CASSPQIAGEQYF. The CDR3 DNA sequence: TGTGCCAGCAGCCCGCAAATAGCGGGGGAGCAGTACTTC. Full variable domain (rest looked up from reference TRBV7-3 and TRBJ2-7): GAGVSQTPSNKVTEKGKYVELRCDPISGHTALYWYRQSLGQGPEFLIYFQGTGAADDSGLPNDRFFAVRPEGSVSTLKIQRTERGDSAVYLCASSPQIAGEQYFGPGTRLTVT.

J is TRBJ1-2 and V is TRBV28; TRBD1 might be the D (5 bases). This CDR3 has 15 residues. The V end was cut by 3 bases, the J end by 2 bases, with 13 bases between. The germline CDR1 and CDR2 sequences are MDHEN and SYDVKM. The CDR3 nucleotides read TGTGCCAGCAGTTTGGAGTCGGCAGGGAACTATGGCTACACCTTC. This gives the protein CASSLESAGNYGYTF.

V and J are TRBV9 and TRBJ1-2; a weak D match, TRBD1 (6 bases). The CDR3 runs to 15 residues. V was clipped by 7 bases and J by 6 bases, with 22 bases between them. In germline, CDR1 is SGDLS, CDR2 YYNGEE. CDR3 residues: CASPQGRGSLHGYTF. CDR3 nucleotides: TGTGCCAGCCCACAAGGCAGGGGATCTCTGCATGGCTACACCTTC.

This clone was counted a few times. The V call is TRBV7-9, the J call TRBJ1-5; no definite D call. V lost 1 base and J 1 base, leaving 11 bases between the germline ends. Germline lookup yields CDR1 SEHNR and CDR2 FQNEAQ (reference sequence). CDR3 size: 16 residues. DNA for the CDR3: TGTGCCAGCAGCTTAGGGGGTGGGAGGAGCAATCAGCCCCAGCATTTT. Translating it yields CASSLGGGRSNQPQHF. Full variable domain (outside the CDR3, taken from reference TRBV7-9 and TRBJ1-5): DTGVSQNPRHKITKRGQNVTFRCDPISEHNRLYWYRQTLGQGPEFLTYFQNEAQLEKSRLLSDRFSAERPKGSFSTLEIQRTEQGDSAMYLCASSLGGGRSNQPQHFGDGTRLSIL.

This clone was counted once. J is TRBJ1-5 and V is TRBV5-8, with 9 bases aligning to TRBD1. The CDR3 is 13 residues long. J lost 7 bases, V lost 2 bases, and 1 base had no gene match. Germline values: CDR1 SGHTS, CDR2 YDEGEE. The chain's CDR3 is CASSLQGAQPQHF. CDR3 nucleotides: TGTGCCAGCAGCTTACAGGGGGCACAGCCCCAGCATTTT. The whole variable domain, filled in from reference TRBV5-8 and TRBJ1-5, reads EAGVTQSPTHLIKTRGQQATLRCSPISGHTSVYWYQQALGLGLQFLLWYDEGEERNRGNFPPRFSGRQFPNYSSELNVNALELEDSALYLCASSLQGAQPQHFGDGTRLSIL.

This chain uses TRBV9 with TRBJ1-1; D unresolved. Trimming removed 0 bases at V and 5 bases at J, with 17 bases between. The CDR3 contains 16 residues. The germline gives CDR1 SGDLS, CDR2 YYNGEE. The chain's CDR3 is CASSVGAGWEKTEAFF. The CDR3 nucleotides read TGTGCCAGCAGCGTAGGGGCGGGATGGGAGAAGACTGAAGCTTTCTTT. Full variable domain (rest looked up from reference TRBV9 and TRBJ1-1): DSGVTQTPKHLITATGQRVTLRCSPRSGDLSVYWYQQSLDQGLQFLIQYYNGEERAKGNILERFSAQQFPDLHSELNLSSLELGDSALYFCASSVGAGWEKTEAFFGQGTRLTVV.

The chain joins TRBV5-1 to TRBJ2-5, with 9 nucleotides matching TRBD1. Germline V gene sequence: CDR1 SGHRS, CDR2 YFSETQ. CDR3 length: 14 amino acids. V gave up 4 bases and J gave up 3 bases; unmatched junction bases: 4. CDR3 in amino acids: CASSAGTGKETQYF. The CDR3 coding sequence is TGCGCCAGCAGCGCCGGGACAGGGAAAGAGACCCAGTACTTC. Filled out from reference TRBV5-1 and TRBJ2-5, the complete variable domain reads KAGVTQTPRYLIKTRGQQVTLSCSPISGHRSVSWYQQTPGQGLQFLFEYFSETQRNKGNFPGRFSGRQFSNSRSEMNVSTLELGDSALYLCASSAGTGKETQYFGPGTRLLVL.

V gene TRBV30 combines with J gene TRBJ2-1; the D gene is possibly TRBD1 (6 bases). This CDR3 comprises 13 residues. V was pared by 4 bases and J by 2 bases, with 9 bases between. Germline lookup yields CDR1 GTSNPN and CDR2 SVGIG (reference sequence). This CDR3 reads CAWNRATYNEQFF. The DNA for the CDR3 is TGTGCCTGGAACAGGGCCACCTACAATGAGCAGTTCTTC.

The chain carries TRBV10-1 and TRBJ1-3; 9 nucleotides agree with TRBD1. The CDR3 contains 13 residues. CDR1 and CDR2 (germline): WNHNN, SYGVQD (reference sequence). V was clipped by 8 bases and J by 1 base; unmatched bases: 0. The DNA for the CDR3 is TGCGCCAGCGGACAGGGGTCTGGAAACACCATATATTTT. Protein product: CASGQGSGNTIYF.

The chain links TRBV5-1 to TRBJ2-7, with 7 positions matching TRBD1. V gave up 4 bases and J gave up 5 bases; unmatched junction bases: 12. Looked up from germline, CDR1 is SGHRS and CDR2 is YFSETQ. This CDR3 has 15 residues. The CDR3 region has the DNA TGCGCCAGCAGCCCCGGGTTGGGACAGCTTGACGAGCAGTACTTC. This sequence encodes CASSPGLGQLDEQYF.

Here the CDR3 DNA reads TGTGCCAGCTCACCGTCGGGGCGAGCGGGAGCAAGCGGGGAGCTGTTTTTT. Amino acid sequence: CASSPSGRAGASGELFF. J is TRBJ2-2 and V is TRBV18; 8 nucleotides match TRBD2. The CDR3 length is 17 residues. The junction had 13 bases not matched to a gene; V was cut back by 3 bases and J by 7 bases. The V gene's germline CDR1 is KGHSH and CDR2 LQKENI.

This CDR3 is CAWRGDSLLYGYTF. The CDR3 DNA follows: TGTGCCTGGAGGGGGGACAGCCTCCTCTATGGCTACACCTTC. V usage is TRBV30 and J usage is TRBJ1-2; 7 positions agree with TRBD1. J gave up 4 bases and V 3 bases, and 8 bases lay outside the gene matches. The CDR3 is 14 residues long. Germline CDR1 is GTSNPN and CDR2 is SVGIG (reference sequence).